These 29 T cell receptor beta chains came from one sample sequenced in a study of early T cells in non-severe SARS-CoV-2 infection. TCRdb reprocessed the 5' RACE reads via MiXCR and lists one record per CDR3 protein. The sample includes 85,000 to 95,000 distinct CDR3 sequences, roughly 17% of them seen just once. This material consisted of whole blood, taken at baseline. The receptors were sampled from an adult who was a healthcare worker with PCR-confirmed SARS-CoV-2 infection or an uninfected control (not recorded which).

V usage is TRBV5-4 and J usage is TRBJ2-5, with D possibly TRBD1 on 6 matching bases. Germline V gives CDR1 SGHNT, CDR2 YYREEE (reference sequence). V was trimmed by 2 bases and J by 5 bases, leaving 22 bases between them. The CDR3 is made up of 17 amino acids. Here the CDR3 reads CASSLPLGAGAGETQYF. Written as DNA, the CDR3 is TGTGCCAGCAGCTTACCTTTGGGTGCAGGGGCAGGGGAGACCCAGTACTTC.

This sequence joins TRBV27 and TRBJ1-2; 7 bases are a match to TRBD1. The CDR3 spans 13 residues. Unmatched junction bases numbered 8, after V lost 5 bases and J lost 8 bases. The germline V gene encodes CDR1 MNHEY and CDR2 SMNVEV (reference sequence). The CDR3 sequence: CASSPETGVGYTF. CDR3 sequence (DNA): TGTGCCAGCAGTCCCGAAACAGGGGTCGGCTACACCTTC.

Remarks on this clonotype: This may arise from a read error, as a much more abundant clone is one base away. V and J are TRBV2 and TRBJ1-1; D call uncertain. The germline gives CDR1 SNHLY, CDR2 FYNNEI. The CDR3 is 13 residues long. The CDR3 bases are TGTGCCAGCAGGGAAAGACTTCTCACTGAAGCTCTCTTT. Translated, it gives CASRERLLTEALF.

A note on this clonotype: A much larger clone lies one base from this, so it may be a read error. The chain joins TRBV7-7 to TRBJ2-1; 10 positions match TRBD2. Germline V gene sequence: CDR1 SSHAT, CDR2 FNYEAQ (reference sequence). The length of the CDR3 is 16 residues. The CDR3, as DNA: TGTGCCAGCAGCTTGACCGGGACTAGCGTCTTCAATGAGCAGCTCTTC. Its translation is CASSLTGTSVFNEQLF. Drawing the rest from reference TRBV7-7 and TRBJ2-1, the complete variable domain is GAGVSQSPRYKVTKRGQDVTLRCDPISSHATLYWYQQALGQGPEFLTYFNYEAQPDKSGLPSDRFSAERPEGSISTLTIQRTEQRDSAMYRCASSLTGTSVFNEQLFGPGTRLTVL.

V is TRBV6-6 and J is TRBJ2-7; TRBD1 is a possible D gene (6 bases). This CDR3 comprises 18 residues. Looked up from germline, CDR1 is MNHNY and CDR2 is SVGAGI (reference sequence). Between the trimmed V and J ends, which lost 2 bases and 3 bases, there was a span of 23 bases. The CDR3 sequence: CASSYLAFTGSAYYEQYF. CDR3 coding DNA: TGTGCCAGCAGTTACCTTGCATTTACAGGGTCTGCCTACTACGAGCAGTACTTC.

The gene calls are TRBV20-1 and TRBJ1-4; D might be TRBD1 (5 bases). The length of the CDR3 is 16 residues. Trimming cost V 1 base and J 5 bases, with 17 bases left between them. Germline V gene sequence: CDR1 DFQATT, CDR2 SNEGSKA (reference sequence). In nucleotides, the CDR3 is TGCAGTGCTAGAGTCCTATCGGGACCCTCGAATGAAAAACTGTTTTTT. Its translation: CSARVLSGPSNEKLFF.

This clonotype was picked up a small number of times. The rearrangement links TRBV5-1 to TRBJ1-1; 9 bases match TRBD1. The germline gives CDR1 SGHRS, CDR2 YFSETQ. V gave up 5 bases and J gave up 7 bases; unmatched junction bases: 6. CDR3 length: 13 residues. CDR3 nucleotide sequence: TGCGCCAGCAGATACGGACAGGGGAATGAAGCTTTCTTT. Translated, it gives CASRYGQGNEAFF. Full variable domain (missing parts from reference TRBV5-1 and TRBJ1-1): KAGVTQTPRYLIKTRGQQVTLSCSPISGHRSVSWYQQTPGQGLQFLFEYFSETQRNKGNFPGRFSGRQFSNSRSEMNVSTLELGDSALYLCASRYGQGNEAFFGQGTRLTVV.

In this sample, this clonotype turned up many times. The V gene is TRBV4-1, the J gene TRBJ1-1; D perhaps matches TRBD1 (5 bases). The V and J ends lost 1 base and 1 base respectively, with 7 bases between them. The CDR3 consists of 14 residues. Germline CDR1 reads MGHRA; CDR2 reads YSYEKL. CDR3 amino acids: CASSQVTANTEAFF. DNA of the CDR3: TGCGCCAGCAGCCAAGTGACAGCGAACACTGAAGCTTTCTTT.

This chain connects TRBV2 to TRBJ2-5; D is ambiguous. V lost 0 bases to trimming and J lost 3 bases, with 8 bases between them. Germline-derived CDR1 and CDR2 are SNHLY and FYNNEI. This CDR3 has 14 residues. The CDR3 spells CASSEAGIEETQYF. In nucleotides, the CDR3 is TGTGCCAGCAGTGAAGCGGGGATTGAAGAGACCCAGTACTTC.

This clonotype was observed a handful of times. The rearrangement joins TRBV10-3 to TRBJ2-7; 7 bases fit TRBD1. Per the germline V gene, CDR1 is ENHRY and CDR2 is SYGVKD. This CDR3 contains 14 residues. The junction had 8 bases not matched to a gene; V was cut back by 3 bases and J by 6 bases. CDR3 bases: TGTGCCATCAGTGACCGGACAGGTTACGGCGAGCAGTACTTC. Protein: CAISDRTGYGEQYF.

The chain has TRBV28 and TRBJ1-6, with a weak D call TRBD1 (5 bases). V gave up 5 bases and J gave up 5 bases, with 13 bases separating them. In germline, CDR1 is MDHEN, CDR2 SYDVKM. The CDR3 contains 15 residues. The DNA for the CDR3 is TGTGCCAGCAGTCCCGGGACTTTTAATAATTCACCCCTCCACTTT. Its protein is CASSPGTFNNSPLHF.

This CDR3 is CASSLVPDTQYF. The DNA for the CDR3 is TGCGCCAGCAGCTTGGTCCCAGATACGCAGTATTTT. The rearrangement uses TRBV5-1 and TRBJ2-3; D remains unclear. There are 12 residues in the CDR3. Per germline, CDR1 SGHRS and CDR2 YFSETQ. Trimming cost V 0 bases and J 4 bases, with 3 bases left between them. The full variable domain, completed using reference TRBV5-1 and TRBJ2-3, is KAGVTQTPRYLIKTRGQQVTLSCSPISGHRSVSWYQQTPGQGLQFLFEYFSETQRNKGNFPGRFSGRQFSNSRSEMNVSTLELGDSALYLCASSLVPDTQYFGPGTRLTVL.

Only a few counts were recorded for this clonotype. V gene TRBV20-1 combines with J gene TRBJ2-3; possibly TRBD1 or TRBD2 for D (5 bases each). Germline CDR1 and CDR2: DFQATT and SNEGSKA (reference sequence). CDR3 length equals 14 residues. Trimming took off 5 bases at V and 4 bases at J, with 16 bases between the two ends. The CDR3 bases are TGCAGTGCTTCCGGGACCCAGAGGGCAGATACGCAGTATTTT. This codes for CSASGTQRADTQYF.

The chain couples TRBV12-3 or TRBV12-4 to TRBJ2-7; D possibly corresponds to TRBD2 (5 bases). V was clipped by 11 bases and J by 2 bases, with 13 bases between them. CDR3 size: 12 residues. This chain's CDR3 is CAPRDPPYEQYF. DNA of the CDR3: TGTGCCCCACGGGATCCTCCCTACGAGCAGTACTTC.

This clonotype was detected only a few times. The rearrangement uses TRBV11-2 and TRBJ2-1; possibly TRBD2 for D (6 bases). Germline CDR1 SGHAT, CDR2 FQNNGV. The CDR3 is 13 amino acids. V was shortened by 0 bases and J by 10 bases, with 10 bases between the two germline ends. The chain's CDR3 is CASSLDLAGEQFF. The CDR3, as DNA: TGTGCCAGCAGCTTAGATTTGGCGGGAGAGCAGTTCTTC.

This clonotype was seen a few times. The chain links TRBV5-1 to TRBJ2-6; D is unresolved. Trimming took 1 base from V and 0 from J, leaving 5 bases between them. Germline V CDR1 and CDR2: SGHRS, YFSETQ. CDR3 length equals 15 residues. CDR3 in amino acids: CASSLQVSGANVLTF. The CDR3 DNA reads as TGCGCCAGCAGCTTGCAGGTCTCTGGGGCCAACGTCCTGACTTTC.

The rearrangement joins TRBV2 to TRBJ2-5; D might be TRBD1 or TRBD2, each matching 6 bases. Per germline, CDR1 SNHLY and CDR2 FYNNEI. V lost 6 bases to trimming and J lost 4 bases, with 18 bases between them. The CDR3 length is 15 residues. CDR3: CASRPLSGGGETQYF. CDR3 nucleotides: TGTGCCAGCAGACCACTGAGCGGAGGGGGAGAGACCCAGTACTTC.

The chain is built from TRBV6-5 and TRBJ1-1, with unresolved D. This CDR3 region has 13 residues. Trimming left V 8 bases short and J 2 bases short, with 12 bases between. CDR1 is MNHEY, CDR2 SVGAGI, per germline. CDR3 DNA: TGTGCCAGCGCTAACCCGGGTAACACTGAAGCTTTCTTT. Protein product: CASANPGNTEAFF.

This sequence joins TRBV2 and TRBJ2-1; no definite D call. Per germline, CDR1 SNHLY and CDR2 FYNNEI. There are 11 residues in the CDR3. V was clipped by 11 bases and J by 4 bases, with 9 bases between them. The CDR3 reads CAGNLYNEQFF. CDR3 nucleotides: TGTGCCGGTAACCTTTACAATGAGCAGTTCTTC. Combining the CDR3 with reference TRBV2 and TRBJ2-1 gives the whole variable domain EPEVTQTPSHQVTQMGQEVILRCVPISNHLYFYWYRQILGQKVEFLVSFYNNEISEKSEIFDDQFSVERPDGSNFTLKIRSTKLEDSAMYFCAGNLYNEQFFGPGTRLTVL.

This clonotype has a count of ten or more. The V gene is TRBV28, the J gene TRBJ2-1, with 10 nucleotides matching TRBD2. This CDR3 region has 15 residues. Germline trimming cut 5 bases from V and 8 bases from J; bases unmatched to any gene: 9. Per the germline V gene, CDR1 is MDHEN and CDR2 is SYDVKM. CDR3 DNA sequence: TGTGCCAGCAGTCTTAGCGGGGGGAAATCCGATGAGCAGTTCTTC. This translates into CASSLSGGKSDEQFF.

This clonotype occurred a few times. This chain connects TRBV28 to TRBJ2-7; 7 nucleotides line up with TRBD2. The CDR3 covers 12 residues. CDR1 and CDR2 (germline): MDHEN, SYDVKM. Trimming removed 6 bases from V and 11 bases from J; junction bases left unmatched: 10. CDR3 DNA sequence: TGTGCCAGCAGCTCGGAGCGGGACGTGGAGTACTTC. It translates to CASSSERDVEYF. The complete variable domain, with remaining parts taken from reference TRBV28 and TRBJ2-7, reads DVKVTQSSRYLVKRTGEKVFLECVQDMDHENMFWYRQDPGLGLRLIYFSYDVKMKEKGDIPEGYSVSREKKERFSLILESASTNQTSMYLCASSSERDVEYFGPGTRLTVT.

The chain is built from TRBV5-4 and TRBJ2-3; D gene uncertain. The CDR3 extends over 13 amino acids. V gave up 4 bases and J gave up 0 bases, with 6 bases separating them. Germline CDR1 is SGHNT and CDR2 is YYREEE (reference sequence). CDR3 DNA: TGTGCCAGCAGCCGGGCTAGCACAGATACGCAGTATTTT. Its translation: CASSRASTDTQYF.

The chain couples TRBV7-8 to TRBJ2-1, with D possibly matching TRBD2 (6 bases). V was shortened by 6 bases and J by 0 bases, with 12 bases between the two germline ends. CDR3 length: 15 residues. Germline CDR1 reads SGHVS; CDR2 reads FQNEAQ. CDR3 DNA sequence: TGTGCCAGCAGGCCCGGTAGCGGCTCCTACAATGAGCAGTTCTTC. Protein: CASRPGSGSYNEQFF.

In this sample, this clonotype turned up a few times. The chain joins TRBV6-2 or TRBV6-3 to TRBJ2-7; 9 bases fit TRBD2. CDR3 length equals 16 residues. Per the germline V gene, CDR1 is MNHEY and CDR2 is SVGEGT. J lost 4 bases, V lost 0 bases, and 7 bases had no gene match. For the CDR3, the DNA is TGTGCCAGCAGTTACTCGACGCGGGAGGGCCATTACGAGCAGTACTTC. Residues: CASSYSTREGHYEQYF.

The V and J genes are TRBV6-1 and TRBJ2-5, with 10 bases lining up with TRBD2. CDR1 is MNHNS and CDR2 is SASEGT in the germline V gene. The CDR3 contains 15 residues. After removal of 1 base from V and 5 bases from J, the junction contained 4 bases not matched to a gene. The CDR3 sequence: CASSEVSLAGETQYF. In nucleotides, the CDR3 is TGTGCCAGCAGTGAAGTATCACTAGCGGGGGAGACCCAGTACTTC.

The CDR3 DNA follows: TGTGCCAGCAACCCCTTTGGACTAGGAGGTGGAGATACGCAGTATTTT. It specifies CASNPFGLGGGDTQYF. This rearrangement joins TRBV7-2 to TRBJ2-3; 7 nucleotides agree with TRBD2. Germline assignment: CDR1 SGHTA and CDR2 FQGNSA. Trimming removed 7 bases from V and 5 bases from J; junction bases left unmatched: 15. The CDR3 spans 16 residues.

This sequence joins TRBV10-3 and TRBJ2-1, with 8 positions matching TRBD2. The germline V gene has CDR1 ENHRY and CDR2 SYGVKD. This CDR3 has 14 amino acids. J was trimmed by 6 bases and V by 6 bases; bases with no gene match: 7. DNA for the CDR3: TGTGCCATCAGCGGACTAAGCGGGAGCAATGAGCAGTTCTTC. Translation: CAISGLSGSNEQFF.

The chain carries TRBV3-1 and TRBJ2-2; D is undetermined. V lost 7 bases and J lost 1, with 10 bases in between. The V gene's germline CDR1 is LGHDT and CDR2 YNNKEL (reference sequence). CDR3 length: 14 amino acids. Here the CDR3 reads CASTLERNTGELFF. Written as DNA, the CDR3 is TGTGCCAGCACCCTGGAAAGGAACACCGGGGAGCTGTTTTTT.

This clonotype was seen a few times. The chain has TRBV9 and TRBJ2-2; D gene ambiguous. The germline gives CDR1 SGDLS, CDR2 YYNGEE. Trimming left V 0 bases short and J 1 base short, with 10 bases between. The CDR3 loop spans 16 amino acids. Here the CDR3 reads CASSVGPEENTGELFF. The CDR3 bases are TGTGCCAGCAGCGTAGGTCCGGAAGAGAACACCGGGGAGCTGTTTTTT.